The 27 T cell receptor beta chains listed next were all sequenced from one sample in a study of blood T cells in healthy people across ages. PCR was performed a second time for roughly 7 to 12 cycles using a sample-barcoded 5' primer and a J-beta primer mix. TCRdb recomputed calls from the 5' RACE reads with MiXCR, one row per CDR3 protein. The sample shows 1.6 million or so distinct CDR3 sequences, 30% to 40% of them seen only once. The source material was blood. These receptor sequences come from a woman younger than 45 in good health.

The chain employs TRBV19 and TRBJ2-3; D is possibly TRBD1 (6 bases). The germline V gene encodes CDR1 LNHDA and CDR2 SQIVND (reference sequence). The ends were cut back, 6 bases at V and 6 bases at J, with 13 bases in the middle. CDR3 length equals 13 residues. CDR3 protein: CASSRTDSDTQYF. In DNA, the CDR3 is TGTGCCAGTAGCCGCACGGACAGCGATACGCAGTATTTT. Looking up the rest from reference TRBV19 and TRBJ2-3 gives the full variable domain: DGGITQSPKYLFRKEGQNVTLSCEQNLNHDAMYWYRQDPGQGLRLIYYSQIVNDFQKGDIAEGYSVSREKKESFPLTVTSAQKNPTAFYLCASSRTDSDTQYFGPGTRLTVL.

The chain carries TRBV7-8 and TRBJ2-7; 7 bases are shared with TRBD1. The J segment lost 0 bases and the V segment lost 3 bases, leaving 8 bases of the junction unmatched. This CDR3 is 16 amino acids long. The germline gives CDR1 SGHVS, CDR2 FQNEAQ. The CDR3 here is CASSFQGGPSSYEQYF. Here the CDR3 DNA reads TGTGCCAGCAGCTTCCAAGGGGGCCCTTCCTCCTACGAGCAGTACTTC.

In this sample, this clonotype turned up many times. The rearrangement uses TRBV7-2 and TRBJ2-3, with unresolved D. Looked up from germline, CDR1 is SGHTA and CDR2 is FQGNSA. V was shortened by 1 base and J by 2 bases, with 10 bases between the two germline ends. The CDR3 sequence is 15 residues long. The CDR3 region is CASSLGDATTDTQYF. The CDR3 DNA reads TGTGCCAGCAGCTTAGGGGATGCCACCACAGATACGCAGTATTTT.

This clonotype was seen a handful of times. This chain joins TRBV30 and TRBJ1-1; D not resolved. Germline V gives CDR1 GTSNPN, CDR2 SVGIG (reference sequence). Trimming took off 0 bases at V and 6 bases at J, with 17 bases between the two ends. This CDR3 has 15 amino acids. The CDR3 spells CAWSVGSGRKAEAFF. The CDR3 region has the DNA TGTGCCTGGAGTGTTGGTAGCGGAAGGAAGGCTGAAGCTTTCTTT.

About this clonotype itself: One end of the junction does not line up with germline, which may come from a read error. This sequence joins TRBV7-9 and TRBJ2-1, with D possibly matching TRBD2 (6 bases). The CDR3 length is 18 residues. CDR1 and CDR2 from the germline V gene are SEHNR and FQNEAQ (reference sequence). The CDR3 region is CASSLGKPSASSYSEQFF. In DNA form, the CDR3 reads TGTGCCAGCAGCTTAGGGAAACCTAGCGCCAGCTCCTACAGTGAGCAGTTCTTC. Full variable domain (missing parts from reference TRBV7-9 and TRBJ2-1): DTGVSQNPRHKITKRGQNVTFRCDPISEHNRLYWYRQTLGQGPEFLTYFQNEAQLEKSRLLSDRFSAERPKGSFSTLEIQRTEQGDSAMYLCASSLGKPSASSYSEQFFGPGTRLTVL.

The V gene is TRBV12-3 or TRBV12-4, the J gene TRBJ2-1; TRBD2 might be the D (6 bases). V lost 5 bases to trimming and J lost 9 bases, with 17 bases between them. CDR3 length equals 14 residues. The CDR3 spells CASSPMTRRREQFF. Written as DNA, the CDR3 is TGTGCCAGCAGTCCCATGACTAGAAGGCGTGAGCAGTTCTTC.

The V gene is TRBV20-1, the J gene TRBJ2-7; D is possibly TRBD2 (6 bases). Trimming pared 4 bases from V and 4 bases from J, leaving 17 bases between. This CDR3 has 14 residues. CDR1 and CDR2 from the germline V gene are DFQATT and SNEGSKA (reference sequence). The CDR3: CSAKPIAEPYEQYF. The CDR3 bases are TGCAGTGCTAAGCCCATAGCGGAACCATACGAGCAGTACTTC.

This chain links TRBV3-1 with TRBJ2-7, with unresolved D. With 5 bases removed from V and 6 bases from J, the gap between germline ends came to 11 bases. This CDR3 region has 12 residues. CDR1 is LGHDT, CDR2 YNNKEL, per germline (reference sequence). The DNA for the CDR3 is TGTGCCAGCAGCGCCGGTGGGATCGAGCAGTACTTC. As protein: CASSAGGIEQYF.

This clonotype came up many times. V is TRBV5-5 and J is TRBJ2-5; D perhaps matches TRBD2 (5 bases). Germline V CDR1 and CDR2: SGHKS, YYEKEE (reference sequence). The ends were cut back, 4 bases at V and 3 bases at J, with 10 bases in the middle. The CDR3 consists of 13 residues. The CDR3 bases are TGTGCCAGCAGCCCGACTACTGAAGAGACCCAGTACTTC. This translates into CASSPTTEETQYF.

The chain carries TRBV6-1 and TRBJ2-2; 15 nucleotides align to TRBD2. CDR1 MNHNS and CDR2 SASEGT come from the germline V gene. The junction had 3 bases not matched to a gene; V was cut back by 4 bases and J by 3 bases. CDR3 length equals 17 residues. The CDR3 DNA follows: TGTGCCAGCAGTGGAGGACTAGCGGGGGGGTACACCGGGGAGCTGTTTTTT. Translated: CASSGGLAGGYTGELFF.

A few counts support this clonotype. The chain has TRBV20-1 and TRBJ2-5, with 10 bases matching TRBD1. From germline, CDR1 is DFQATT and CDR2 SNEGSKA (reference sequence). The CDR3 runs to 13 residues. Trimming removed 6 bases from V and 4 bases from J; junction bases left unmatched: 5. The CDR3 DNA reads TGCAGTGCCGGGACAGGGGTTGGAGAGACCCAGTACTTC. Protein sequence: CSAGTGVGETQYF.

This clonotype was picked up a small number of times. The chain recombines TRBV6-2 or TRBV6-3 with TRBJ1-5; 9 bases are a match to TRBD1. CDR1 and CDR2 (germline): MNHEY, SVGEGT. The CDR3 has 13 amino acids. V shed 9 bases, J shed 4 bases, and the junction held 4 bases outside the gene matches. The CDR3 region has the DNA TGTGCCAGGTACAGGGGGCTAAATCAGCCCCAGCATTTT. Translating gives CARYRGLNQPQHF.

This clonotype was seen only a few times. This chain connects TRBV20-1 to TRBJ2-1; TRBD2 is a possible D gene (6 bases). The ends were cut back, 5 bases at V and 6 bases at J, with 29 bases in the middle. The CDR3 sequence is 18 residues long. Germline V gene data show CDR1 as DFQATT and CDR2 as SNEGSKA (reference sequence). DNA of the CDR3: TGCAGTGCTCTTCGTTCCGTAACTAGCCACGACTATTCCAATGAGCAGTTCTTC. It specifies CSALRSVTSHDYSNEQFF.

The table lists this clonotype with a few counts. The V call is TRBV3-1, the J call TRBJ2-7; 8 bases line up with TRBD2. Germline lookup yields CDR1 LGHDT and CDR2 YNNKEL (reference sequence). The CDR3 has 13 amino acids. V shed 5 bases and J 7 bases; nucleotides not matched to a gene: 7. CDR3 nucleotide sequence: TGTGCCAGCAGCAAAGGACTAGCAGGGGAGCAGTACTTC. Amino acids: CASSKGLAGEQYF.

The chain carries TRBV28 and TRBJ2-1, with a possible D match to TRBD1 (6 bases). Germline V gene sequence: CDR1 MDHEN, CDR2 SYDVKM. Trimming left V 4 bases short and J 0 bases short, with 13 bases between. The CDR3 has 16 residues. The CDR3 protein is CASSSWGPGSYNEQFF. CDR3 DNA: TGTGCCAGCAGTTCCTGGGGGCCCGGCTCCTACAATGAGCAGTTCTTC. Full variable domain (outside the CDR3, taken from reference TRBV28 and TRBJ2-1): DVKVTQSSRYLVKRTGEKVFLECVQDMDHENMFWYRQDPGLGLRLIYFSYDVKMKEKGDIPEGYSVSREKKERFSLILESASTNQTSMYLCASSSWGPGSYNEQFFGPGTRLTVL.

The chain combines TRBV9 with TRBJ1-2; tentatively, D is TRBD1 (5 bases). The CDR3 has 12 residues. V was cut by 2 bases and J by 8 bases, with 10 bases left in between. The germline V gene encodes CDR1 SGDLS and CDR2 YYNGEE. The CDR3 DNA sequence: TGTGCCAGCAGCGTCGACAGACGGGGCTACACCTTC. It translates to CASSVDRRGYTF.

In this sample, this clonotype turned up a few times. The chain joins TRBV7-8 to TRBJ2-2; 9 positions match TRBD1. Germline CDR1 is SGHVS and CDR2 is FQNEAQ. With 4 bases clipped from V and 1 base from J, the junction kept 7 bases outside the gene matches. The CDR3 extends over 17 amino acids. The DNA of the CDR3 is TGTGCCAGCAGCTCGGACAGGACAGGGGAGAACACCGGGGAGCTGTTTTTT. Encoded protein: CASSSDRTGENTGELFF.

This clonotype turned up a few times. This chain joins TRBV27 and TRBJ1-6; D is unresolved. CDR3 length equals 12 residues. Germline loops: CDR1 MNHEY, CDR2 SMNVEV (reference sequence). Deletions cut 3 bases from V and 7 bases from J, with 4 bases between. The DNA of the CDR3 is TGTGCCAGCAGTTTTTGGAATTCACCCCTCCACTTT. This sequence encodes CASSFWNSPLHF.

The chain recombines TRBV9 with TRBJ2-1, with D hard to call. V was pared by 3 bases and J by 9 bases, with 13 bases between. The CDR3 is 13 amino acids. The germline V gene encodes CDR1 SGDLS and CDR2 YYNGEE. In DNA form, the CDR3 reads TGTGCCAGCAGCGAGTCTAGTCTTGCTGAGCAGTTCTTC. This gives the protein CASSESSLAEQFF.

The chain has TRBV9 and TRBJ2-3; maybe TRBD1 (5 bases). This CDR3 contains 14 residues. V lost 4 bases to trimming and J lost 9 bases, with 18 bases between them. The germline gives CDR1 SGDLS, CDR2 YYNGEE. CDR3 bases: TGTGCCAGCAGCACGGACATAAATCTGGAGACGCAGTATTTT. It is translated as CASSTDINLETQYF.

V and J are TRBV20-1 and TRBJ2-7; TRBD1 or TRBD2 may be the D gene (5 bases each). The V end lost 3 bases, the J end lost 4 bases, and 16 bases lay between the germline ends. Per germline, CDR1 DFQATT and CDR2 SNEGSKA (reference sequence). CDR3 length: 14 residues. The CDR3 loop reads CSASGGARTYEQYF. CDR3 nucleotide sequence: TGCAGTGCTAGTGGTGGGGCTCGGACTTACGAGCAGTACTTC.

The rearrangement links TRBV6-5 to TRBJ2-1; D may be TRBD2 (6 bases). V was cut by 2 bases and J by 7 bases, with 18 bases left in between. From germline, CDR1 is MNHEY and CDR2 SVGAGI. The CDR3 has 16 residues. This chain's CDR3 is CASSYTAGPPKNEQFF. In nucleotides, the CDR3 is TGTGCCAGCAGTTACACAGCGGGTCCCCCCAAAAATGAGCAGTTCTTC.

This clonotype turned up a few times. The chain combines TRBV20-1 with TRBJ2-3; D remains unclear. The CDR3 loop spans 13 amino acids. V was trimmed by 5 bases and J by 2 bases, leaving 11 bases between them. Per germline, CDR1 DFQATT and CDR2 SNEGSKA (reference sequence). CDR3 residues: CSALTKNTDTQYF. The CDR3 DNA reads TGCAGTGCTTTGACAAAGAACACAGATACGCAGTATTTT.

This chain joins TRBV5-5 and TRBJ2-3; no clear D. From germline, CDR1 is SGHKS and CDR2 YYEKEE (reference sequence). This CDR3 region has 15 residues. Trimming removed 0 bases at V and 2 bases at J, with 10 bases between. The CDR3 DNA reads TGTGCCAGCAGCTTGGCGCCCCTACCCACAGATACGCAGTATTTT. Translation: CASSLAPLPTDTQYF.

Remarks on this clonotype: At one of its ends the junction is not consistent with the germline gene, which may arise from a read error. The chain recombines TRBV12-3 or TRBV12-4 with TRBJ2-3; TRBD2 might be the D (5 bases). This CDR3 has 15 residues. The CDR3 nucleotides read TGTGCCAGCAGATTTAGCGAAATTCGCGCAGATGCGCAGTATTTT. Translated, it gives CASRFSEIRADAQYF.

This clonotype was seen once. The junction differs from germline at one of its ends, possibly a read error. The chain links TRBV3-1 to TRBJ1-2, with a weak D call TRBD1 (6 bases). In germline, CDR1 is LGHDT, CDR2 YNNKEL (reference sequence). This CDR3 has 14 residues. CDR3 coding DNA: TGTGCCAGCAGCCCACGGTCGGGGGGCGAAGGCTACAGCTTC. Translated, it gives CASSPRSGGEGYSF.

This clonotype has a single count. At one end the junction does not follow the germline gene, possibly because of a read error. The chain carries TRBV5-1 and TRBJ2-1; D might be TRBD1 or TRBD2, each matching 5 bases. CDR1 and CDR2 (germline): SGHRS, YFSETQ. The CDR3 sequence is 13 residues long. This CDR3 reads CAGSVGPPSEQFF. The CDR3, as DNA: TGCGCCGGCAGCGTGGGACCACCGAGTGAGCAGTTCTTC. The entire variable domain, with the rest obtained from reference TRBV5-1 and TRBJ2-1, is as follows: KAGVTQTPRYLIKTRGQQVTLSCSPISGHRSVSWYQQTPGQGLQFLFEYFSETQRNKGNFPGRFSGRQFSNSRSEMNVSTLELGDSALYLCAGSVGPPSEQFFGPGTRLTVL.